This T cell receptor (beta chain) stems from a study of identical twins. The CDR3 spans 16 residues. Trimming took 3 bases from V and 1 from J, leaving 15 bases between them. The study, taken as a whole, reports: Models underestimated out-of-frame TCR alpha sharing in monozygotic twins. Findings depended on cross-sectional statistics rather than tracking the same donors. In beta out-of-frame sequences, the excess sharing between twins was weaker.

About this clonotype: The antigen is unknown.

Unique molecular identifiers were present on cDNA, and template switching added a universal primer site. TCRdb ran MiXCR on the 5' RACE reads and lists one entry per CDR3 protein. Of a few hundred thousand distinct CDR3 sequences detected, nearly 10% appear once; the ten largest clones hold around 3%. The data also belong to a second study, concerning yellow fever vaccine responses in identical twins.

The chain combines TRBV12-3 or TRBV12-4 with TRBJ2-5, with D possibly called TRBD1 or TRBD2 (6 bases each). What was sequenced was PBMCs. This receptor was taken from a woman aged 18-29 years in good health. CDR3 sequence reads: CASSFMRGTFQETQYF. CDR3 nucleotides: TGTGCCAGCAGTTTCATGAGGGGGACTTTCCAAGAGACCCAGTACTTC.